This T cell receptor beta chain was sequenced in a study of cytomegalovirus exposure and HLA in healthy donors. General study results and limits: Evidence from a later analysis indicated that most CMV-associated TCR beta chains looked HLA-restricted.

Points on this clone: As yet, its antigen is unknown. One end of the junction is discordant with germline, which a read error may explain.

Primers for the PCR totalled 60 Vbeta and 13 Jbeta. Clones were sequenced by immunoSEQ multiplex PCR, and TCRdb holds only the in-frame ones, with some missing. The data contain 180,000 or so clones, 75% to 85% of them singletons. Looked up from germline, CDR1 is KGHSH and CDR2 is LQKENI. The length of the CDR3 is 15 residues. The specimen was PBMCs. The receptor's source is a man between 18 and 29 years old in good health and CMV-seronegative. The chain couples TRBV18 to TRBJ2-3; 10 nucleotides line up with TRBD2. The CDR3 sequence is CASSPLAGTSDTQYF. The CDR3 DNA reads TGTGCCAGCTCGCCACTAGCGGGGACCTCGGATACGCAGTATTTT. Filled out from reference TRBV18 and TRBJ2-3, the complete variable domain reads NAGVMQNPRHLVRRRGQEARLRCSPMKGHSHVYWYRQLPEEGLKFMVYLQKENIIDESGMPKERFSAEFPKEGPSILRIQQVVRGDSAAYFCASSPLAGTSDTQYFGPGTRLTVL.